A single TCR beta chain is shown here with its context. Other DNA sequences in this specimen translate into the identical CDR3. This sample was taken from a study of T cell changes during pregnancy in multiple sclerosis. Germline V CDR1 and CDR2: MNHEY, SMNVEV (reference sequence). V lost 5 bases to trimming and J lost 2 bases; unmatched junction nucleotides: 6. The CDR3 is 16 amino acids. The protocol was immunoSEQ multiplex PCR, while the TCRdb copy is restricted to in-frame clones and leaves out a portion. The table shows fewer than 60,000 clones, with about 92% occurring only once. This receptor was taken from a female donor with multiple sclerosis, enrolled in a pregnancy study. Material: CD4+ T cells from peripheral blood mononuclear cells, obtained after pregnancy. The chain combines TRBV27 with TRBJ2-2; 9 positions agree with TRBD2. The CDR3 DNA reads TGTGCCAGCAGTCCGCTTAGCGGGGGAAACACCGGGGAGCTGTTTTTT. Translating gives CASSPLSGGNTGELFF.